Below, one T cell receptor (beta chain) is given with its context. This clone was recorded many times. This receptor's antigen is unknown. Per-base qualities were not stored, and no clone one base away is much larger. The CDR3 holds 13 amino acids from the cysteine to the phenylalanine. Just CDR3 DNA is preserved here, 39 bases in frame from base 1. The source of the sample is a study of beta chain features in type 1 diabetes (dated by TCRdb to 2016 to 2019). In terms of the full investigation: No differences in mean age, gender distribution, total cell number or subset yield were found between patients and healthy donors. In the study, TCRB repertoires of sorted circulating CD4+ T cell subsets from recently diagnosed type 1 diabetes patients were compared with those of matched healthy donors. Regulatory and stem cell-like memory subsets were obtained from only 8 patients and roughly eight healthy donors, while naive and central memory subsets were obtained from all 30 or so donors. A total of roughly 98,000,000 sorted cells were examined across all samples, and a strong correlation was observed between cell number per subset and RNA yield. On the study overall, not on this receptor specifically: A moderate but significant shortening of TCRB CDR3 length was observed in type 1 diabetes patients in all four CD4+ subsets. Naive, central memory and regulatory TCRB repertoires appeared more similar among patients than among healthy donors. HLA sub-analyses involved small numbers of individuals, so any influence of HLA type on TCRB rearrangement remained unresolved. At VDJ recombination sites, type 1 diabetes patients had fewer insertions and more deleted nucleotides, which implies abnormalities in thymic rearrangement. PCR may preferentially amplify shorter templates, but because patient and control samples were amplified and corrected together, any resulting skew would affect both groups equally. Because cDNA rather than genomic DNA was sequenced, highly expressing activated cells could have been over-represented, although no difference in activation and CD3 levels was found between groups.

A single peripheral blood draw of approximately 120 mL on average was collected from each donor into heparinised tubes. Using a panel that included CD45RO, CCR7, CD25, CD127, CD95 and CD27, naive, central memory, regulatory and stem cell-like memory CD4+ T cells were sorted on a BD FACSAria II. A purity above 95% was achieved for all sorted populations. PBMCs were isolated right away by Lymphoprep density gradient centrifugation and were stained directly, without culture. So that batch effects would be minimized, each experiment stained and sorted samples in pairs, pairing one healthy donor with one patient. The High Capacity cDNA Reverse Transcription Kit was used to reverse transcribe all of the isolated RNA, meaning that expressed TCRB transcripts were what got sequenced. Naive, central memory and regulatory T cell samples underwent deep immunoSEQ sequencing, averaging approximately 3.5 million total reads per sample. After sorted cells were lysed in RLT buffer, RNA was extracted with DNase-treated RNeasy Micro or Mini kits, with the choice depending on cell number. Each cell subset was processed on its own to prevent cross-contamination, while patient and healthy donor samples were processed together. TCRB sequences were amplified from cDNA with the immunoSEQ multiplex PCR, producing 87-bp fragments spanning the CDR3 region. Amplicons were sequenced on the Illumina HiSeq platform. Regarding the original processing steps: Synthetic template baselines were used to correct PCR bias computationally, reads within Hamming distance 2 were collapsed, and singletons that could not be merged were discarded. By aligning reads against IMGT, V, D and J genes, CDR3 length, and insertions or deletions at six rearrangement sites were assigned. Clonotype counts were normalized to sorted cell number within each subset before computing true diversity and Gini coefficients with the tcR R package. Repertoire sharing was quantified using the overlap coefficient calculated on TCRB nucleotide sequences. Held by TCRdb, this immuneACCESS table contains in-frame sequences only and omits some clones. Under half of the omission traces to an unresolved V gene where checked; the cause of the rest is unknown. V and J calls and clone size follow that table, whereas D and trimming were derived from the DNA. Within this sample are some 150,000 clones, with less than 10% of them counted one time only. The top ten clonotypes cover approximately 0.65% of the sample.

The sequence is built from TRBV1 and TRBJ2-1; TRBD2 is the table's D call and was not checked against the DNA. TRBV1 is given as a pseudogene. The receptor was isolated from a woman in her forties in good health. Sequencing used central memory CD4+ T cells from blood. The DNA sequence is TGCACCAGCAGCCTCCGAGGAGCGGCTGAGCAGTTCTTC. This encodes CTSSLRGAAEQFF.